Presented here are 18 T cell receptor beta chains from one specimen sequenced in a study of OX40 agonist ivuxolimab in advanced cancers. Data came from immunoSEQ multiplex PCR; TCRdb stores just in-frame clones and leaves some out. The sample lists tens of thousands of clones; roughly 88% were seen once. The sequences come from CD4+ or CD8+ T cells sorted from blood, collected in a trial of the OX40 agonist ivuxolimab. The receptors come from an adult with an advanced solid tumor such as melanoma, head and neck, liver or kidney cancer.

The V gene is TRBV11-2, the J gene TRBJ2-7, with no clear D. This CDR3 is 11 amino acids long. The V gene's germline CDR1 is SGHAT and CDR2 FQNNGV. Trimming shortened V by 5 bases and J by 1 base, and 3 bases separated the two germline ends. CDR3 in amino acids: CASSQSYEQYF. The CDR3 DNA is TGTGCCAGCAGCCAATCCTACGAGCAGTACTTC.

The chain combines TRBV6-1 with TRBJ2-5; no clear D. The J call is doubtful: the DNA matches TRBJ2-7 better. Germline CDR1 reads MNHNS; CDR2 reads SASEGT. This CDR3 comprises 13 residues. CDR3 nucleotides: TGTGCCAGCAGTGAATACAGCTCCTACGAGCAGTACTTC. This codes for CASSEYSSYEQYF.

This clone was recorded only once. The chain's CDR3 is CASSSPPLSGNQPQHF. CDR3 coding DNA: TGTGCCAGCAGCTCCCCCCCCCTATCGGGGAATCAGCCCCAGCATTTT. The chain couples TRBV21-1 to TRBJ1-5. TRBV21-1 is designated a pseudogene. CDR3 length equals 16 residues.

The gene calls are TRBV10-1 and TRBJ2-5, with TRBD2 matching over 10 bases. V gave up 3 bases and J gave up 1 base; unmatched junction bases: 2. This CDR3 contains 15 residues. Germline V CDR1 and CDR2: WNHNN, SYGVQD (reference sequence). The CDR3 DNA reads TGCGCCAGCAGTGATAGCGGGGGGACCCAAGAGACCCAGTACTTC. Translated: CASSDSGGTQETQYF.

V is TRBV6-5 and J is TRBJ2-7, with D unresolved. Per the germline V gene, CDR1 is MNHEY and CDR2 is SVGAGI. The V gene lost 0 bases and the J gene lost 2 bases, with 11 bases spanning the gap. The CDR3 runs to 15 residues. CDR3 sequence reads: CASSYSNPKTYEQYF. CDR3 bases: TGTGCCAGCAGTTACTCGAACCCGAAAACCTACGAGCAGTACTTC.

The chain is built from TRBV5-4 and TRBJ1-1, with TRBD1 as a possible D gene (5 bases). The CDR3 has 16 residues. V dropped 4 bases and J dropped 11 bases, with 27 bases sitting between them. Per germline, CDR1 SGHNT and CDR2 YYREEE (reference sequence). The CDR3 reads CASSMTGTAMLSGAFF. CDR3 coding DNA: TGTGCCAGCAGCATGACCGGGACCGCCATGCTCTCGGGTGCTTTCTTT. The full variable domain, completed using reference TRBV5-4 and TRBJ1-1, is ETGVTQSPTHLIKTRGQQVTLRCSSQSGHNTVSWYQQALGQGPQFIFQYYREEENGRGNFPPRFSGLQFPNYSSELNVNALELDDSALYLCASSMTGTAMLSGAFFGQGTRLTVV.

This sequence joins TRBV4-1 and TRBJ2-5, with D possibly being TRBD2 (5 bases). Germline CDR1 and CDR2: MGHRA and YSYEKL. The V end was cut by 0 bases, the J end by 1 base, with 18 bases between. This CDR3 is 18 amino acids long. CDR3 DNA: TGCGCCAGCAGCCAAGATCACGGAAGTGAAGGACTCCAAGAGACCCAGTACTTC. Encoded protein: CASSQDHGSEGLQETQYF.

This clone was recorded only once. V is TRBV5-4 and J is TRBJ2-7; TRBD1 agrees at 12 bases. Germline V gives CDR1 SGHNT, CDR2 YYREEE (reference sequence). This CDR3 spans 16 amino acids. J was trimmed by 5 bases and V by 0 bases; bases with no gene match: 6. The CDR3 spells CASSLGPGTGGDEQYF. CDR3 coding DNA: TGTGCCAGCAGCTTGGGGCCCGGGACAGGGGGCGACGAGCAGTACTTC.

The V gene is TRBV19, the J gene TRBJ1-3; D not certain. The CDR3 length is 12 residues. In germline, CDR1 is LNHDA, CDR2 SQIVND (reference sequence). Trimming removed 6 bases at V and 2 bases at J, with 5 bases between. The DNA for the CDR3 is TGTGCCAGTAGAAAGACTGGAAACACCATATATTTT. Its translation: CASRKTGNTIYF.

V is TRBV15 and J is TRBJ1-2; 9 nucleotides agree with TRBD1. CDR1 and CDR2 from the germline V gene are LNHNV and YYDKDF (reference sequence). Trimming at V came to 5 bases and at J to 3 bases, leaving 7 bases not matched to a gene. This CDR3 is built from 15 residues. CDR3 sequence reads: CATSGPGQGDYGYTF. CDR3 DNA sequence: TGTGCCACCAGCGGACCGGGACAGGGTGACTATGGCTACACCTTC.

The chain recombines TRBV28 with TRBJ1-5; TRBD1 agrees at 7 bases. This CDR3 spans 15 amino acids. Germline V lookup: CDR1 MDHEN, CDR2 SYDVKM. After removal of 5 bases from V and 8 bases from J, the junction contained 12 bases not matched to a gene. The CDR3 is CASSDRAISSEPQHF. CDR3 in DNA: TGTGCCAGCAGTGACAGGGCCATAAGTAGCGAGCCCCAGCATTTT.

This chain uses TRBV5-6 with TRBJ2-1; D may be TRBD2 (6 bases). V was trimmed by 4 bases and J by 3 bases, leaving 14 bases between them. The germline gives CDR1 SGHDT, CDR2 YYEEEE. CDR3 size: 15 residues. The chain's CDR3 is CASSAAWGDYNEQFF. The CDR3 DNA follows: TGTGCCAGCAGCGCGGCTTGGGGGGACTACAATGAGCAGTTCTTC.

This sequence joins TRBV29-1 and TRBJ2-7; unclear D gene. The germline gives CDR1 SQVTM, CDR2 ANQGSEA. V was pared by 2 bases and J by 3 bases, with 11 bases between. This CDR3 has 13 amino acids. CDR3 DNA: TGCAGCGTTGAAATTGAGACCCTCTACGAGCAGTACTTC. It encodes CSVEIETLYEQYF.

This chain uses TRBV21-1 with TRBJ2-7; whether TRBD1, the table's D call, matches the DNA was not checked. TRBV21-1 corresponds to a pseudogene. The CDR3 is 16 residues long. The CDR3 DNA reads TGTGCCAGCAGCACGTTCGGAGGACAGGAGAACTACGAGCAGTACTTC. Translated, it gives CASSTFGGQENYEQYF.

CDR3 in DNA: TGTGCCAGCAGTTACTCCGGGAGATCGGGCACCGGGGAGCTGTTTTTT. Translated: CASSYSGRSGTGELFF. This chain links TRBV6-5 with TRBJ2-2, with D tentatively TRBD2 (6 bases). V lost 0 bases, J lost 4 bases, and 12 bases lay in between. Germline CDR1 reads MNHEY; CDR2 reads SVGAGI. The CDR3 runs to 16 residues.

This sequence joins TRBV5-4 and TRBJ2-3, with 7 bases identical to TRBD1. The CDR3 extends over 15 amino acids. CDR1 and CDR2 (germline): SGHNT, YYREEE (reference sequence). J lost 2 bases, V lost 4 bases, and 7 bases had no gene match. The CDR3 bases are TGTGCCAGCAGCCCTCCGGACAGGTACACAGATACGCAGTATTTT. This sequence encodes CASSPPDRYTDTQYF.

DNA for the CDR3: TGTGCCAGCAGCTTGGGCGGACGACCCCAAAACACTGAAGCTTTCTTT. This sequence encodes CASSLGGRPQNTEAFF. This rearrangement joins TRBV5-4 to TRBJ1-1; D remains ambiguous. Germline CDR1 and CDR2: SGHNT and YYREEE (reference sequence). The V end was cut by 0 bases, the J end by 2 bases, with 14 bases between. The CDR3 has 16 amino acids. Complete variable domain (other parts from reference TRBV5-4 and TRBJ1-1): ETGVTQSPTHLIKTRGQQVTLRCSSQSGHNTVSWYQQALGQGPQFIFQYYREEENGRGNFPPRFSGLQFPNYSSELNVNALELDDSALYLCASSLGGRPQNTEAFFGQGTRLTVV.

The V call is TRBV6-5, the J call TRBJ1-3; no clear D gene. The V gene lost 6 bases and the J gene lost 8 bases, with 8 bases spanning the gap. Germline assignment: CDR1 MNHEY and CDR2 SVGAGI. This CDR3 region has 11 residues. The CDR3 bases are TGTGCCAGCAGCCAAATAGACACCATATATTTT. Amino acids: CASSQIDTIYF.